This TCR beta chain originates from a study of monozygotic twins with inflammatory bowel disease. Findings and limits, study-wide: Differences in immunosuppressive treatment may have been a source of added variability in patient repertoires. Healthy co-twins showed greater TCRbeta diversity (inverse Simpson) than IBD patients.

Eight separate reactions for every sample produced the cDNA. TCRdb re-called the 5' RACE reads, yielding one record per CDR3 amino acid sequence without DNA. In all, the sample yields approximately 400,000 distinct CDR3 sequences. A word on this clonotype: Its target is not known.

The source of this sequence is a human donor with ulcerative colitis or Crohn's disease, or a healthy co-twin of an affected twin (not recorded which). The specimen was blood.

The CDR3 here is CSVERQESTDTQYF. The chain has TRBV29-1 and TRBJ2-3. The germline CDR1 and CDR2 sequences are SQVTM and ANQGSEA. The CDR3 is 14 amino acids.